The rows below give T cell receptor beta chains drawn from one sample of a study of patients and donors after allogeneic stem cell transplantation. TCRdb called the RT-PCR reads again in MiXCR, with one record for every CDR3 protein. This table holds 400,000 to 500,000 distinct CDR3 sequences, around 15% found once. Specimen: blood, either unsorted or a sorted T cell fraction (not recorded which). These receptor sequences come from a human donor who was either an allogeneic HSCT recipient or a stem cell or donor lymphocyte infusion donor (not recorded which). It is not recorded whose cells these are; they may come from a transplant donor. Each CDR3 is given with its conserved first and last residue. A D gene is named only where the DNA matches it firmly. For some rows the clone size is stated as once, few or many, or as a class when expanded; others skip it.

j_call d_call clone_size v_call cdr3_aa cdr3_nt
TRBJ1-1 NA few TRBV7-6 CASSDYMNTEAFF TGTGCCAGCTCAGATTATATGAACACTGAAGCTTTCTTT
TRBJ1-2 NA NA TRBV27 CASSFWVDYGYTF TGTGCCAGCAGTTTTTGGGTGGACTATGGCTACACCTTC
TRBJ2-7 TRBD2 NA TRBV12-3/TRBV12-4 CASSLPGLAGPEEQYF TGTGCCAGCAGTCTGCCGGGACTAGCGGGGCCGGAGGAGCAGTACTTC
TRBJ1-4 NA NA TRBV2 CASSPQGGEKLFF TGTGCCAGCAGTCCTCAGGGAGGGGAAAAACTGTTTTTT
TRBJ2-3 NA NA TRBV5-6 CASSDAGDTQYF TGTGCCAGCAGCGACGCGGGGGATACGCAGTATTTT
TRBJ2-2 NA few TRBV4-3 CASSQDRWDTGELFF TGCGCCAGCAGCCAAGATAGATGGGACACCGGGGAGCTGTTTTTT
TRBJ2-3 TRBD2 NA TRBV29-1 CSVDTSGRTDTQYF TGCAGCGTTGACACTAGCGGGAGGACAGATACGCAGTATTTT
TRBJ2-1 NA NA TRBV7-7 CASSGPIEGGVTYNEQFF TGTGCTAGCAGCGGGCCTATAGAGGGGGGAGTTACCTACAATGAGCAGTTCTTC
TRBJ2-1 TRBD1 few TRBV10-3 CAISSSGQIYNEQFF TGTGCCATCAGCTCCTCGGGACAGATATACAATGAGCAGTTCTTC
TRBJ1-5 TRBD1 NA TRBV7-2 CASSPPSQPGQNQPQHF TGTGCCAGCAGCCCCCCATCCCAACCGGGACAGAATCAGCCCCAGCATTTT
TRBJ1-6 NA few TRBV25-1 CASSDPLSSYNSPLHF TGTGCCAGCAGTGACCCGTTAAGCTCCTATAATTCACCCCTCCACTTT
TRBJ2-2 TRBD2 few TRBV2 CASSLAGGYTGELFF TGTGCCAGCAGTTTAGCGGGGGGGTACACCGGGGAGCTGTTTTTT
TRBJ2-7 TRBD1 few TRBV6-5 CASSYSGQGRNEQYF TGTGCCAGCAGTTACTCCGGACAGGGTCGTAACGAGCAGTACTTC
TRBJ2-4 TRBD2 NA TRBV2 CASSEGAGGPGTKNIQYF TGTGCCAGCAGTGAAGGTGCGGGGGGGCCCGGAACCAAAAACATTCAGTACTTC
TRBJ1-5 NA many TRBV4-1 CASSQDGRGNQPQHF TGCGCCAGCAGCCAAGACGGCCGGGGTAATCAGCCCCAGCATTTT
TRBJ2-3 TRBD1 few TRBV6-1 CASRGGRQGPDTQYF TGTGCCAGCAGAGGGGGAAGACAGGGGCCAGATACGCAGTATTTT
TRBJ2-7 TRBD1 few TRBV4-1 CASSHPDRAIYEQYF TGCGCCAGCAGCCACCCCGACAGGGCCATCTACGAGCAGTACTTC
TRBJ1-5 NA NA TRBV20-1 CSARELGNQPQHF TGCAGTGCTAGAGAATTGGGAAATCAGCCCCAGCATTTT
TRBJ1-2 TRBD1 NA TRBV19 CASSPRTGGLSYGYTF TGTGCCAGTAGTCCTCGGACAGGGGGCCTCTCATATGGCTACACCTTC
TRBJ1-1 NA many TRBV5-5 CASSLGQHTEAFF TGTGCCAGCAGCTTGGGACAGCACACTGAAGCTTTCTTT
TRBJ2-3 NA few TRBV29-1 CSVGLDTQYF TGCAGCGTTGGCTTAGATACGCAGTATTTT
TRBJ2-1 TRBD2 few TRBV4-2 CASSQGVRTSDYNEQFF TGTGCCAGCAGCCAAGGTGTTAGGACTAGCGACTACAATGAGCAGTTCTTC
TRBJ2-2 TRBD1 few TRBV7-9 CASSPFTGGNTGELFF TGTGCCAGCAGCCCGTTTACAGGGGGCAACACCGGGGAGCTGTTTTTT
TRBJ2-4 NA few TRBV2 CASSEWWTEKNIQYF TGTGCCAGCAGTGAATGGTGGACCGAGAAAAACATTCAGTACTTC
TRBJ1-1 NA NA TRBV20-1 CSARQGHNTEAFF TGCAGTGCTAGGCAAGGGCACAACACTGAAGCTTTCTTT
TRBJ2-5 TRBD2 NA TRBV4-1 CASSLSGGRKETQYF TGCGCCAGCAGCCTTTCGGGGGGGCGGAAAGAGACCCAGTACTTC
TRBJ1-1 NA NA TRBV27 CASSLRRAWGEAFF TGTGCCAGCAGTTTACGGAGGGCCTGGGGGGAAGCTTTCTTT
TRBJ2-1 NA few TRBV4-3 CASSQGPVPVYNEQFF TGCGCCAGCAGCCAAGGGCCGGTCCCGGTCTACAATGAGCAGTTCTTC
TRBJ2-7 NA few TRBV7-8 CVSTPRDRDYEQYF TGTGTCAGCACCCCCCGGGACCGAGACTACGAGCAGTACTTC
TRBJ1-2 NA few TRBV25-1 CASSSPAGTYGYTF TGTGCCAGCAGTTCCCCGGCAGGGACGTATGGCTACACCTTC
TRBJ1-1 NA NA TRBV20-1 CSARGNLNTEAFF TGCAGTGCCCGGGGGAACTTGAACACTGAAGCTTTCTTT
TRBJ1-1 TRBD1 many TRBV15 CATSRKTGPEAFF TGTGCCACCAGCAGAAAGACAGGGCCTGAAGCTTTCTTT
TRBJ1-4 NA NA TRBV4-1 CASSRGVLEKLFF TGCGCCAGCAGCCGGGGAGTCCTTGAAAAACTGTTTTTT
TRBJ2-7 NA NA TRBV6-1 CASSTTAPSSYEQYF TGTGCCAGCAGTACGACAGCCCCGAGCTCCTACGAGCAGTACTTC
TRBJ2-2 NA NA TRBV6-1 CASRVTSNTGELFF TGTGCCAGCAGGGTAACATCGAACACCGGGGAGCTGTTTTTT
TRBJ1-1 TRBD1 NA TRBV11-2 CASSADRGLTEAFF TGTGCCAGCAGCGCGGACAGGGGGCTCACTGAAGCTTTCTTT
TRBJ2-5 TRBD2 few TRBV4-3 CASSQDTRGLARLVTQYF TGCGCCAGCAGCCAAGATACCCGGGGACTAGCCCGTTTAGTAACCCAGTACTTC
TRBJ2-2 NA NA TRBV2 CASSDGGPRTGELFF TGTGCCAGCAGTGATGGGGGGCCGCGGACCGGGGAGCTGTTTTTT
TRBJ1-5 TRBD1 many TRBV15 CATSSRDRFNQPQHF TGTGCCACCAGCAGTCGGGACAGGTTCAATCAGCCCCAGCATTTT
TRBJ2-7 NA NA TRBV7-8 CASRLTGTEQYF TGTGCCAGCAGACTAACAGGGACCGAGCAGTACTTC
TRBJ2-7 NA NA TRBV21-1 CASSKHPINKSGTYEQYF TGTGCCAGCAGCAAACACCCAATTAACAAGAGCGGGACCTACGAGCAGTACTTC
TRBJ2-3 NA NA TRBV4-3 CASSQDSGKSTDTQYF TGCGCCAGCAGCCAAGATTCAGGGAAGAGCACAGATACGCAGTATTTT
TRBJ2-2 NA NA TRBV29-1 CSVRTIKENTGELFF TGCAGCGTTCGGACCATTAAGGAGAACACCGGGGAGCTGTTTTTT
TRBJ2-2 TRBD1 few TRBV19 CASSMGQGFTGELFF TGTGCCAGTAGTATGGGACAGGGGTTCACCGGGGAGCTGTTTTTT
TRBJ2-7 TRBD1 NA TRBV7-9 CASSFGQGAGYEQYF TGTGCCAGCAGCTTTGGACAGGGGGCAGGATACGAGCAGTACTTC
TRBJ1-1 NA NA TRBV10-3 CAISGGGQMNTEAFF TGTGCCATCAGTGGGGGAGGACAGATGAACACTGAAGCTTTCTTT
TRBJ1-1 NA NA TRBV14 CASSPRKGGNTEAFF TGTGCCAGCAGCCCCCGTAAAGGGGGGAACACTGAAGCTTTCTTT
TRBJ1-5 TRBD1 few TRBV27 CASGSYGTENQPQHF TGTGCCAGCGGATCTTACGGGACAGAGAATCAGCCCCAGCATTTT
TRBJ2-1 NA many TRBV12-3/TRBV12-4 CASSFSLSSYNEQFF TGTGCCAGCAGTTTCAGTCTGAGCTCCTACAATGAGCAGTTCTTC
TRBJ1-5 TRBD1 NA TRBV4-1 CASSHPDRGSNQPQHF TGCGCCAGCAGCCACCCGGACAGGGGAAGCAATCAGCCCCAGCATTTT
TRBJ2-1 NA NA TRBV4-1 CASSQVWDWQFF TGCGCCAGCAGCCAAGTCTGGGACTGGCAGTTCTTC
TRBJ1-5 TRBD1 few TRBV20-1 CSASAGTGGGQPQHF TGCAGTGCTAGTGCCGGGACAGGGGGCGGTCAGCCCCAGCATTTT
TRBJ2-1 NA NA TRBV6-1 CSVGLAFEQFF TGCTCCGTAGGGCTAGCGTTTGAGCAGTTCTTC
TRBJ2-7 NA many TRBV5-1 CASSLGDGSYEQYF TGCGCCAGCAGCTTGGGCGACGGATCCTACGAGCAGTACTTC
TRBJ2-7 TRBD1 NA TRBV7-9 CASNKQGPLYEQYF TGTGCCAGCAACAAACAGGGGCCACTCTACGAGCAGTACTTC
TRBJ1-5 NA few TRBV12-3/TRBV12-4 CASSLAGRANQPQHF TGTGCCAGCAGTTTAGCGGGACGGGCGAATCAGCCCCAGCATTTT
TRBJ1-5 NA many TRBV11-2 CASRRAGNQPQHF TGTGCCAGCCGACGGGCGGGGAATCAGCCCCAGCATTTT